Listed below are T cell receptor beta chains from one sample, sequenced in a study of blood T cell repertoires in COVID-19. Profiling relied on immunoSEQ multiplex PCR, and the TCRdb table lists in-frame clones only, not all of them. The top ten clones hold around 2.1% of a sample with a few hundred thousand clones, 80% to 90% of them seen once. Sequenced material: PBMCs or T cells enriched from blood (not recorded which). The receptors shown here come from a young man who had recovered from COVID-19. Each CDR3 is given with its conserved first and last residue. The D gene is left open where the match is weak. Rows may omit the clone size; those that give it use once, few, many or a size class.

.	TRBV5-5	TRBD1	TRBJ1-6	TGTGCCAGCAGCTCCCTGTCAGGGGGTTTGAATTCACCCCTCCACTTT	CASSSLSGGLNSPLHF
.	TRBV27	TRBD1	TRBJ1-1	TGTGCCAGCAGTTCCGGGACAGGGGTGAGAACTGAAGCTTTCTTT	CASSSGTGVRTEAFF
.	TRBV25-1	TRBD1	TRBJ1-4	TGTGCCAGCAGGGGGAAGGGGGCGGTCGAAAAACTGTTTTTT	CASRGKGAVEKLFF
.	TRBV9	.	TRBJ1-2	TGTGCCAGCAGCGTAGTTGACAGCTATGGCTACACCTTC	CASSVVDSYGYTF
once	TRBV3-1/TRBV3-2	TRBD1	TRBJ1-2	TGTGCCAGCAGCCTATACTCGGGACAGAACTATGGCTACACCTTC	CASSLYSGQNYGYTF
.	TRBV25-1	TRBD1	TRBJ2-7	TGTGCCAGCAGTTATCCCCCCCGGGACAGGGGATACGAGCAGTACTTC	CASSYPPRDRGYEQYF
.	TRBV2	.	TRBJ1-5	TGTGCCAGCAGTGAACCTAAATTTAGCAATCAGCCCCAGCATTTT	CASSEPKFSNQPQHF
.	TRBV23-1	.	TRBJ1-5	TGCGCCAGCAGTCACGAAACAGTCAGGGATGGTCCCATGGTTCAGCCCCAGCATTTT	CASSHETVRDGPMVQPQHF
.	TRBV7-3	TRBD1	TRBJ2-2	TGTGCCAGCAGCTTAATGAGCAGAGGACAGGGGGCCGGGGAGCTGTTTTTT	CASSLMSRGQGAGELFF
once	TRBV4-1	.	TRBJ1-4	TGCGCCAGCAGCCAAGTGACCTCGGGGGATGAAAAACTGTTTTTT	CASSQVTSGDEKLFF
.	TRBV3-1/TRBV3-2	TRBD1	TRBJ1-2	TGTGCCAGCAGCCAACTGACAGGGGCGACTAACTATGGCTACACCTTC	CASSQLTGATNYGYTF
.	TRBV5-1	.	TRBJ2-5	TGCGCCAGCAGCTTGGTGGCGGGGGCGTACCAAGAGACCCAGTACTTC	CASSLVAGAYQETQYF
once	TRBV4-1	TRBD1	TRBJ2-7	TGCGCCAGCAGCCAAGTACCGGGACAGGTTTACGAGCAGTACTTC	CASSQVPGQVYEQYF
.	TRBV4-2	.	TRBJ1-3	TGTGCCAGCAGCCAAGACGCCACAGGGCCTGGAAACACCATATATTTT	CASSQDATGPGNTIYF
few	TRBV7-6	.	TRBJ1-4	TGTGCCAGCAGCGCCTCAATTGGGAGTAATGAAAAACTGTTTTTT	CASSASIGSNEKLFF
.	TRBV6-5	TRBD2	TRBJ2-3	TGTGCCAGCAGTCCCGGCGGGGGGGGCACAGATACGCAGTATTTT	CASSPGGGGTDTQYF
.	TRBV15	.	TRBJ2-3	TGTGCCACCAGCGAGGGGGAATCGAGGCAGTATTTT	CATSEGESRQYF
.	TRBV9	TRBD1	TRBJ1-2	TGTGCCAGCAGCCTCCGCGGGACAGGGAATAACTATGGCTACACCTTC	CASSLRGTGNNYGYTF
.	TRBV5-8	.	TRBJ1-5	TGTGCCAGCAGCTTCGATCCGCGATCCCTCAATCAGCCCCAGCATTTT	CASSFDPRSLNQPQHF
.	TRBV7-3	.	TRBJ2-3	TGTGCCAGCAGCTTAATGTCTCTCACAGATACGCAGTATTTT	CASSLMSLTDTQYF
.	TRBV19	TRBD2	TRBJ2-1	TGTGCCAGTAGTACGCCTGGCGGGGGGGCCCACAATGAGCAGTTCTTC	CASSTPGGGAHNEQFF
many	TRBV7-3	.	TRBJ1-2	TGTGCCAGCAGCTCCGGGGGAGGCTACACCTTC	CASSSGGGYTF
.	TRBV2	.	TRBJ1-1	TGTGCCAGCACAGACTGGGTTGAAGCTTTCTTT	CASTDWVEAFF
.	TRBV5-8	.	TRBJ2-1	TGTGCCAGCAGCTTGGGACTGGAATCCTACAATGAGCAGTTCTTC	CASSLGLESYNEQFF
.	TRBV24-1	.	TRBJ1-3	TGTGCCACCTGCGGGGGGGGCGGCGACTTGACCCTGGAGGTATTGTGCAGAAACACCATATATTTT	CATCGGGGDLTLEVLCRNTIYF
.	TRBV7-8	.	TRBJ2-5	TGTGCCAGCAGCTTAGCGCACACTAAGTACCAAGAGACCCAGTACTTC	CASSLAHTKYQETQYF
.	TRBV7-2	TRBD2	TRBJ2-1	TGTGCCAGCAGCTTAGCGAGCGGGGCGATCTACAATGAGCAGTTCTTC	CASSLASGAIYNEQFF
many	TRBV6-5	TRBD1	TRBJ1-2	TGTGCCAGCAGAACCGGACAGGCTAACTATGGCTACACCTTC	CASRTGQANYGYTF